The next 21 T cell receptor beta chains were all read from a single sample in a study of naive and memory T cell subsets. Both TRBC1 and TRBC2 were covered by a beta constant-region primer of two equimolar oligonucleotides. Ligated cDNA was amplified by four rounds of PCR with nested alpha and beta constant-region primers and SP2. MiXCR, applied by TCRdb to the UMI-ligation and nested PCR reads, yields one record per CDR3 protein. The sample holds 120,000 or so distinct CDR3 sequences, 36% seen once. Sequencing was carried out using central memory CD4+ T cells from blood. Receptors originate from a human donor in good health.

The chain employs TRBV29-1 and TRBJ2-3; maybe TRBD1 (6 bases). Germline assignment: CDR1 SQVTM and CDR2 ANQGSEA. The V gene lost 6 bases and the J gene lost 6 bases, with 22 bases spanning the gap. The CDR3 consists of 15 residues. CDR3 coding DNA: TGCAGCGTCGAATATGGACAGATCGTAGTGGATACGCAGTATTTT. It is translated as CSVEYGQIVVDTQYF.

V gene TRBV2 combines with J gene TRBJ2-1; possible D gene TRBD2, 6 bases. Looked up from germline, CDR1 is SNHLY and CDR2 is FYNNEI. V lost 5 bases and J 8 bases, leaving 28 bases between the germline ends. The CDR3 is 18 amino acids. The CDR3 region has the DNA TGTGCCAGCAGTAAGGGGAGGTTCGCGCGGGGTAGTTTTGATGAGCAGTTCTTC. Its protein product is CASSKGRFARGSFDEQFF.

The gene calls are TRBV6-6 and TRBJ2-5; TRBD2 aligns across 8 bases. The CDR3 has 15 amino acids. J gave up 5 bases and V 6 bases, and 11 bases lay outside the gene matches. Germline V gene data show CDR1 as MNHNY and CDR2 as SVGAGI (reference sequence). CDR3: CASSPNRAGAETQYF. The CDR3, as DNA: TGTGCCAGCAGCCCAAACAGAGCGGGAGCGGAGACCCAGTACTTC.

This chain links TRBV19 with TRBJ2-1, with D unresolved. From germline, CDR1 is LNHDA and CDR2 SQIVND (reference sequence). Trimming removed 9 bases from V and 0 bases from J, with 15 bases in between. The CDR3 covers 15 residues. CDR3 region: CASRRLQSSYNEQFF. The DNA of the CDR3 is TGTGCCAGCCGTAGGCTGCAATCCTCCTACAATGAGCAGTTCTTC.

This sequence joins TRBV20-1 and TRBJ2-1; 10 positions agree with TRBD2. Trimming removed 6 bases from V and 8 bases from J; junction bases left unmatched: 1. Germline CDR1 is DFQATT and CDR2 is SNEGSKA (reference sequence). This CDR3 contains 11 residues. The CDR3 bases are TGCAGTGCAGGACTAGCGGATGAGCAGTTCTTC. Its protein product is CSAGLADEQFF.

In its sample, this clonotype was seen a few times. The J gene is TRBJ2-3, the V gene TRBV20-1; either TRBD1 or TRBD2 may fit D (5 bases each). Trimming pared 0 bases from V and 6 bases from J, leaving 22 bases between. Germline V gene sequence: CDR1 DFQATT, CDR2 SNEGSKA (reference sequence). This CDR3 has 17 amino acids. DNA for the CDR3: TGCAGTGCTAGAGATGGTCCTCTTGGGGGAACGGGGGATACGCAGTATTTT. Translating gives CSARDGPLGGTGDTQYF.

This chain links TRBV28 with TRBJ1-1; D unclear. CDR1 is MDHEN, CDR2 SYDVKM, per germline. The CDR3 extends over 12 amino acids. V was pared by 2 bases and J by 5 bases, with 6 bases between. In DNA form, the CDR3 reads TGTGCCAGCAGTTTAGTTTTGACTGAAGCTTTCTTT. This sequence encodes CASSLVLTEAFF. The full variable domain, its missing parts supplied by reference TRBV28 and TRBJ1-1, is DVKVTQSSRYLVKRTGEKVFLECVQDMDHENMFWYRQDPGLGLRLIYFSYDVKMKEKGDIPEGYSVSREKKERFSLILESASTNQTSMYLCASSLVLTEAFFGQGTRLTVV.

The genes are TRBV30 and TRBJ2-7; 7 positions agree with TRBD1. Germline-derived CDR1 and CDR2 are GTSNPN and SVGIG (reference sequence). The junction had 9 bases not matched to a gene; V was cut back by 3 bases and J by 4 bases. This CDR3 region has 14 residues. The chain's CDR3 is CAWSGTVGGYEQYF. For the CDR3, the DNA is TGTGCCTGGAGCGGGACAGTCGGTGGGTACGAGCAGTACTTC.

This clonotype was seen repeatedly, ten times or more. V usage is TRBV20-1 and J usage is TRBJ2-1; 9 nucleotides agree with TRBD2. V gave up 3 bases and J gave up 0 bases; unmatched junction bases: 9. The CDR3 is 17 residues long. Germline values: CDR1 DFQATT, CDR2 SNEGSKA (reference sequence). CDR3 region: CSASGTSPTSSYNEQFF. The CDR3 coding sequence is TGCAGTGCTAGCGGGACTAGCCCAACGAGCTCCTACAATGAGCAGTTCTTC.

The chain employs TRBV12-5 and TRBJ1-6; perhaps TRBD1 as D (5 bases). The CDR3 length is 14 residues. V lost 8 bases and J 9 bases, leaving 17 bases between the germline ends. The germline V gene has CDR1 LGHNT and CDR2 FRNRAP. CDR3 protein: CASRGEGIRSPLHF. The CDR3 DNA reads as TGTGCTAGTAGGGGAGAAGGGATTCGTTCACCCCTCCACTTT.

This clonotype was detected ten times or more. CDR3 region: CASSLGGYSNQPQHF. The CDR3 DNA sequence: TGTGCCAGCAGCTTAGGGGGGTATAGCAATCAGCCCCAGCATTTT. The chain employs TRBV7-9 and TRBJ1-5; possibly TRBD1 for D (5 bases). Germline CDR1 SEHNR, CDR2 FQNEAQ (reference sequence). V lost 1 base and J lost 0, with 7 bases in between. CDR3 length: 15 amino acids.

This clonotype was counted ten times or more. This rearrangement joins TRBV20-1 to TRBJ2-1, with 9 bases matching TRBD2. There are 16 residues in the CDR3. Germline loops: CDR1 DFQATT, CDR2 SNEGSKA (reference sequence). J lost 6 bases, V lost 1 base, and 10 bases had no gene match. CDR3 in amino acids: CSARGYSSGKGNEQFF. CDR3 DNA sequence: TGCAGTGCTAGAGGGTACTCTAGCGGGAAAGGCAATGAGCAGTTCTTC.

This chain joins TRBV28 and TRBJ1-5; D not certain. Trimming cost V 3 bases and J 4 bases, with 16 bases left between them. The germline gives CDR1 MDHEN, CDR2 SYDVKM. The CDR3 contains 16 residues. The CDR3 bases are TGTGCCAGCAGTTTGCGGAGACGAGCGGGGAATCAGCCCCAGCATTTT. It is translated as CASSLRRRAGNQPQHF.

The genes are TRBV28 and TRBJ1-6; a possible D gene is TRBD1 (5 bases). The germline gives CDR1 MDHEN, CDR2 SYDVKM. This CDR3 contains 15 residues. V dropped 1 base and J dropped 9 bases, with 13 bases sitting between them. The CDR3 DNA is TGTGCCAGCAGTTTATTCTCGGGGCCCGGTTCACCCCTCCACTTT. The encoded protein is CASSLFSGPGSPLHF.

This chain joins TRBV6-2 or TRBV6-3 and TRBJ2-2; 11 bases agree with TRBD1. Germline lookup yields CDR1 MNHEY and CDR2 SVGEGT. V gave up 2 bases and J gave up 5 bases; unmatched junction bases: 4. The CDR3 has 16 residues. CDR3 sequence (DNA): TGTGCCAGCAGTTACATCGGGACAGGGGGGACCGGGGAGCTGTTTTTT. Translation gives CASSYIGTGGTGELFF.

The rearrangement joins TRBV7-2 to TRBJ2-7; D may be TRBD2 (6 bases). The V end lost 2 bases, the J end lost 3 bases, and 11 bases lay between the germline ends. CDR1 is SGHTA, CDR2 FQGNSA, per germline. The CDR3 is 14 amino acids. The CDR3 region has the DNA TGTGCCAGCAGCTTAAGGGACTCGTACTACGAGCAGTACTTC. This gives the protein CASSLRDSYYEQYF.

The chain employs TRBV4-2 and TRBJ2-5; possibly TRBD2 for D (5 bases). The germline CDR1 and CDR2 sequences are LGHNA and YNFKEQ. The CDR3 is 17 amino acids. V gave up 1 base and J gave up 2 bases, with 17 bases separating them. This chain's CDR3 is CASSQGSPRAIQETQYF. CDR3 sequence (DNA): TGTGCCAGCAGCCAAGGTAGTCCGCGGGCAATACAAGAGACCCAGTACTTC.

V is TRBV20-1 and J is TRBJ2-7, with 12 bases fitting TRBD2. With V trimmed by 6 bases and J by 4 bases, 4 bases remained unmatched. Germline V gene data show CDR1 as DFQATT and CDR2 as SNEGSKA (reference sequence). This CDR3 has 13 amino acids. The CDR3 region is CSAVGLAGYEQYF. CDR3 nucleotides: TGCAGTGCCGTGGGACTAGCGGGTTACGAGCAGTACTTC.

The chain has TRBV20-1 and TRBJ2-1, with TRBD2 matching 11 bases. Germline values: CDR1 DFQATT, CDR2 SNEGSKA (reference sequence). The CDR3 consists of 15 residues. J lost 7 bases, V lost 5 bases, and 10 bases had no gene match. The CDR3 is CSAQKLAGVGNEQFF. The CDR3 DNA reads TGCAGTGCTCAGAAACTAGCGGGAGTAGGTAATGAGCAGTTCTTC.

This clonotype was observed a handful of times. CDR3 sequence reads: CSAPTGSRETQYF. The CDR3 nucleotides are TGCAGTGCCCCGACAGGGAGTCGAGAGACCCAGTACTTC. This chain connects TRBV20-1 to TRBJ2-5; TRBD1 matches at 7 bases. The CDR3 is 13 amino acids. The V gene end was trimmed by 6 bases and the J gene end by 4 bases; junction bases not matched to a gene: 8. Per the germline V gene, CDR1 is DFQATT and CDR2 is SNEGSKA (reference sequence).

The chain employs TRBV18 and TRBJ2-1; unclear D gene. V gave up 4 bases and J gave up 1 base, with 11 bases separating them. CDR3 length: 15 residues. The germline gives CDR1 KGHSH, CDR2 LQKENI. CDR3 region: CASSLGPDSYNEQFF. The CDR3 region has the DNA TGTGCCAGCTCACTTGGGCCCGATTCCTACAATGAGCAGTTCTTC.